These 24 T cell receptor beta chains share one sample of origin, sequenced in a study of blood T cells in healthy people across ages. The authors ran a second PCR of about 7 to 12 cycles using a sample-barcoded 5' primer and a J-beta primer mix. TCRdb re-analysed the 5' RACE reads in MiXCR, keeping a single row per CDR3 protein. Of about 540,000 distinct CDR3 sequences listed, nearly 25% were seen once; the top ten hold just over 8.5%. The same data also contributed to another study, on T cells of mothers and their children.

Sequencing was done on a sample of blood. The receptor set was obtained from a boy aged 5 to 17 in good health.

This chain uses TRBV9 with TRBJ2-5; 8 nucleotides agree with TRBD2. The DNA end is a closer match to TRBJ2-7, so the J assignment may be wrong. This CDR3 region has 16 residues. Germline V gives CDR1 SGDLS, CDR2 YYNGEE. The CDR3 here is CASSRGGLDLSYEQYF. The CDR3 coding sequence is TGTGCCAGCAGCCGAGGGGGACTAGACCTATCCTACGAGCAGTACTTC.

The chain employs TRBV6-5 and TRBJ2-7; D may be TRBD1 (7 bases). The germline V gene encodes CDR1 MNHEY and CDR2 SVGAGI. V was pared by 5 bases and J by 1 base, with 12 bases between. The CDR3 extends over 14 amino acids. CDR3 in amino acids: CASSVSGGSYEQYF. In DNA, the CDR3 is TGTGCCAGCAGTGTTTCAGGGGGGTCCTACGAGCAGTACTTC.

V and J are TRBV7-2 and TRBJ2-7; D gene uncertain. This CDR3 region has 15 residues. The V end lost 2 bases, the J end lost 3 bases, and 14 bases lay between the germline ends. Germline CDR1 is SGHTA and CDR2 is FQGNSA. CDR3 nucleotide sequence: TGTGCCAGCAGCTTATCCGGAAAGGGCCTCTACGAGCAGTACTTC. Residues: CASSLSGKGLYEQYF.

CDR3 region: CASSPSSGLAGDQETQYF. The CDR3 nucleotides read TGTGCCAGCTCACCAAGTAGCGGACTAGCGGGGGACCAAGAGACCCAGTACTTC. This chain uses TRBV18 with TRBJ2-5, with TRBD2 matching over 13 bases. V was pared by 2 bases and J by 0 bases, with 6 bases of the junction left unmatched. CDR1 and CDR2 (germline): KGHSH, LQKENI. The CDR3 totals 18 residues.

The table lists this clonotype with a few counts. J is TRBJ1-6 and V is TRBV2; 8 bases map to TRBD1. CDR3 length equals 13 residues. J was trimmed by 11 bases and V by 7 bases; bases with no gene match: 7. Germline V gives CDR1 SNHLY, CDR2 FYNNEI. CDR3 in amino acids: CASNGQGTTPLHF. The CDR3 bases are TGTGCCAGCAACGGACAGGGTACGACACCCCTCCACTTT.

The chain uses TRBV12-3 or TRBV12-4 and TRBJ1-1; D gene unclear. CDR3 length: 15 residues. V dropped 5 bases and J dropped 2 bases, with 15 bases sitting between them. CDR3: CASSPGGWENTEAFF. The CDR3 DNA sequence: TGTGCCAGCAGTCCAGGTGGGTGGGAAAACACTGAAGCTTTCTTT.

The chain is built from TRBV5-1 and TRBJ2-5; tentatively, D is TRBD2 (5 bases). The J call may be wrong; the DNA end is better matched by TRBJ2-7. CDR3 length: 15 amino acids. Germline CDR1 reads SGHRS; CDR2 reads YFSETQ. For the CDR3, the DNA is TGCGCCAGCAGCTTCGTCAGCGGTCTAACCTACGAGCAGTACTTC. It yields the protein CASSFVSGLTYEQYF.

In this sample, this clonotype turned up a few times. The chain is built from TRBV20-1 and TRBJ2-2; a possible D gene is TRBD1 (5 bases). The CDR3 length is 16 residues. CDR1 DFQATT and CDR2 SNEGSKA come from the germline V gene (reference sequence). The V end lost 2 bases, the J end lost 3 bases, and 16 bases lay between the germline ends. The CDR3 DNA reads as TGCAGTGCTAGAATCCGTGGCAGGGAAGACACCGGGGAGCTGTTTTTT. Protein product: CSARIRGREDTGELFF.

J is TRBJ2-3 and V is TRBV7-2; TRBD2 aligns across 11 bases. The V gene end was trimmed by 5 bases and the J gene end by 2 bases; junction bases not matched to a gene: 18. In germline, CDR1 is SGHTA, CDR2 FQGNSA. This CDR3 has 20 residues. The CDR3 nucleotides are TGTGCCAGCAGCCCGGTTAGCGGGGGGGCCTTGTTAAAAGTCACAGATACGCAGTATTTT. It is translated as CASSPVSGGALLKVTDTQYF.

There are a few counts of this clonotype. DNA for the CDR3: TGTGCCAGCAGCGCGAACCTAGCGGGAGGACACAATGAGCAGTTCTTC. It yields the protein CASSANLAGGHNEQFF. This chain connects TRBV6-4 to TRBJ2-1; 11 bases match TRBD2. V was clipped by 6 bases and J by 5 bases; unmatched bases: 9. CDR3 size: 16 residues. Germline V lookup: CDR1 MRHNA, CDR2 SNTAGT.

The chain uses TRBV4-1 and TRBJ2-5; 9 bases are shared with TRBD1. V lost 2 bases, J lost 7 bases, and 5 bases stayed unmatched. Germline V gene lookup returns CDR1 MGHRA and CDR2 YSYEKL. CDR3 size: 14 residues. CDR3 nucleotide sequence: TGCGCCAGCAGCCAAAACACAGGGGGCGCGACCCAGTACTTC. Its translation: CASSQNTGGATQYF.

CDR3 in DNA: TGTGCCAGCAGTTTAAGAAGCTCTAACTACGAGCAGTACTTC. It is translated as CASSLRSSNYEQYF. The genes are TRBV12-3 or TRBV12-4 and TRBJ2-7, with no clear D. The V end was cut by 2 bases, the J end by 3 bases, with 11 bases between. The CDR3 runs to 14 residues.

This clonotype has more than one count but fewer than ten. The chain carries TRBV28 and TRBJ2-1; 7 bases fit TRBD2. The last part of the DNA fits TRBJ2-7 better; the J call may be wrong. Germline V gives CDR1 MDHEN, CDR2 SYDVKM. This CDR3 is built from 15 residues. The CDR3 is CASSLLAAKDYEQYF. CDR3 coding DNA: TGTGCCAGCAGTTTACTAGCGGCTAAGGATTACGAGCAGTACTTC.

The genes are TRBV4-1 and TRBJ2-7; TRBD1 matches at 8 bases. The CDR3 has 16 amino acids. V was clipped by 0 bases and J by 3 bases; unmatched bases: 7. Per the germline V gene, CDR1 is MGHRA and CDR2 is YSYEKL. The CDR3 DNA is TGCGCCAGCAGCCAAGATAGAGACAGGGGCGACTACGAGCAGTACTTC. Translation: CASSQDRDRGDYEQYF.

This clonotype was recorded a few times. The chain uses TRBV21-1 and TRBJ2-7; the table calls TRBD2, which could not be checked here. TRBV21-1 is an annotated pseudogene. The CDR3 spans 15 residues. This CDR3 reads CASPDGVAGVYEQYF. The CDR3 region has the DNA TGTGCCAGCCCTGACGGGGTAGCGGGGGTCTACGAGCAGTACTTC.

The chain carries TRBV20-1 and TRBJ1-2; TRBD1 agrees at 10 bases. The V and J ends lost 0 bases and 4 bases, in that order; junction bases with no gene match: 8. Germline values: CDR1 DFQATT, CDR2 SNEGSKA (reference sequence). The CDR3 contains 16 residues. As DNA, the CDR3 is TGCAGTGCTAGAGATTTGCCCCGGGACAGGGGCTATGGCTACACCTTC. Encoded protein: CSARDLPRDRGYGYTF.

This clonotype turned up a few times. CDR3 in DNA: TGTGCCACCAGCAGAGACAGGAGTCGCACAGATACGCAGTATTTT. This encodes CATSRDRSRTDTQYF. The rearrangement joins TRBV15 to TRBJ2-3; D is unresolved. V was cut by 0 bases and J by 1 base, with 8 bases left in between. Germline V gives CDR1 LNHNV, CDR2 YYDKDF (reference sequence). CDR3 length equals 15 residues.

CDR3 amino acids: CASSQGRLAGGYQETQYF. The CDR3 DNA is TGCGCCAGCAGCCAAGGTCGACTAGCGGGGGGGTACCAAGAGACCCAGTACTTC. This rearrangement joins TRBV4-3 to TRBJ2-5; TRBD2 matches 14 bases. Germline CDR1 reads LGHNA; CDR2 reads YSLEER. The CDR3 sequence is 18 residues long. V shed 1 base, J shed 0 bases, and the junction held 4 bases outside the gene matches.

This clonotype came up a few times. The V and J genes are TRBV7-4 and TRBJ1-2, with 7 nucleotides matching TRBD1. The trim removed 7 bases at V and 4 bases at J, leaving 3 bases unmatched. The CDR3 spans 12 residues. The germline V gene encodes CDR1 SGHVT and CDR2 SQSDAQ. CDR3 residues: CASTDRAYGYTF. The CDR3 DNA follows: TGTGCCAGCACCGACAGGGCCTATGGCTACACCTTC.

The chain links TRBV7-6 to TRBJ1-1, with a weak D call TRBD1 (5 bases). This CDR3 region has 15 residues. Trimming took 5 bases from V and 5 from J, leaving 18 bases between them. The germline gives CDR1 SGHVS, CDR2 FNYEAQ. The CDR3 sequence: CASSQKRGSGTEAFF. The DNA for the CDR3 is TGTGCCAGCAGCCAAAAACGGGGGTCTGGAACTGAAGCTTTCTTT.

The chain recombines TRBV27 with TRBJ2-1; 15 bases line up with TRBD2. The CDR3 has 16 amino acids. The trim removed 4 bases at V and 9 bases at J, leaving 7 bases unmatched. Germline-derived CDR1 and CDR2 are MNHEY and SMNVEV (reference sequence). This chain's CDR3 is CASSWTSGRAPGEQFF. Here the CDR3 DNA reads TGTGCCAGCAGTTGGACTAGCGGGAGGGCCCCGGGTGAGCAGTTCTTC.

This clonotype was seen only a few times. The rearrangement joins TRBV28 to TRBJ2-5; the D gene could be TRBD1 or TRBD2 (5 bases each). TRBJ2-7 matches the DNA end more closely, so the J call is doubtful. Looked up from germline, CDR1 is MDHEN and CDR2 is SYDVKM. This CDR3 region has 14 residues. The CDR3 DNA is TGTGCCAGCAGTTCAGAACTTCAGGGAGACGAGCAGTACTTC. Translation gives CASSSELQGDEQYF.

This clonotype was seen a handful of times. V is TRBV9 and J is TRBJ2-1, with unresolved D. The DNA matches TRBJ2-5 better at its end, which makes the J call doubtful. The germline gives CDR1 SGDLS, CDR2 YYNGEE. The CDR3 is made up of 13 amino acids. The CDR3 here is CASSAVIPETQYF. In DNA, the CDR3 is TGTGCCAGCAGCGCCGTGATTCCAGAGACCCAGTACTTC.

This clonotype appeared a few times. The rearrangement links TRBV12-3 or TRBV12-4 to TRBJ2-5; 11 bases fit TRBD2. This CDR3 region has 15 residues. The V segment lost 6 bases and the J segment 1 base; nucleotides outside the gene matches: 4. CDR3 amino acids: CASSPLAGAQETQYF. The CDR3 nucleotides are TGTGCCAGCAGCCCACTAGCGGGGGCCCAAGAGACCCAGTACTTC.